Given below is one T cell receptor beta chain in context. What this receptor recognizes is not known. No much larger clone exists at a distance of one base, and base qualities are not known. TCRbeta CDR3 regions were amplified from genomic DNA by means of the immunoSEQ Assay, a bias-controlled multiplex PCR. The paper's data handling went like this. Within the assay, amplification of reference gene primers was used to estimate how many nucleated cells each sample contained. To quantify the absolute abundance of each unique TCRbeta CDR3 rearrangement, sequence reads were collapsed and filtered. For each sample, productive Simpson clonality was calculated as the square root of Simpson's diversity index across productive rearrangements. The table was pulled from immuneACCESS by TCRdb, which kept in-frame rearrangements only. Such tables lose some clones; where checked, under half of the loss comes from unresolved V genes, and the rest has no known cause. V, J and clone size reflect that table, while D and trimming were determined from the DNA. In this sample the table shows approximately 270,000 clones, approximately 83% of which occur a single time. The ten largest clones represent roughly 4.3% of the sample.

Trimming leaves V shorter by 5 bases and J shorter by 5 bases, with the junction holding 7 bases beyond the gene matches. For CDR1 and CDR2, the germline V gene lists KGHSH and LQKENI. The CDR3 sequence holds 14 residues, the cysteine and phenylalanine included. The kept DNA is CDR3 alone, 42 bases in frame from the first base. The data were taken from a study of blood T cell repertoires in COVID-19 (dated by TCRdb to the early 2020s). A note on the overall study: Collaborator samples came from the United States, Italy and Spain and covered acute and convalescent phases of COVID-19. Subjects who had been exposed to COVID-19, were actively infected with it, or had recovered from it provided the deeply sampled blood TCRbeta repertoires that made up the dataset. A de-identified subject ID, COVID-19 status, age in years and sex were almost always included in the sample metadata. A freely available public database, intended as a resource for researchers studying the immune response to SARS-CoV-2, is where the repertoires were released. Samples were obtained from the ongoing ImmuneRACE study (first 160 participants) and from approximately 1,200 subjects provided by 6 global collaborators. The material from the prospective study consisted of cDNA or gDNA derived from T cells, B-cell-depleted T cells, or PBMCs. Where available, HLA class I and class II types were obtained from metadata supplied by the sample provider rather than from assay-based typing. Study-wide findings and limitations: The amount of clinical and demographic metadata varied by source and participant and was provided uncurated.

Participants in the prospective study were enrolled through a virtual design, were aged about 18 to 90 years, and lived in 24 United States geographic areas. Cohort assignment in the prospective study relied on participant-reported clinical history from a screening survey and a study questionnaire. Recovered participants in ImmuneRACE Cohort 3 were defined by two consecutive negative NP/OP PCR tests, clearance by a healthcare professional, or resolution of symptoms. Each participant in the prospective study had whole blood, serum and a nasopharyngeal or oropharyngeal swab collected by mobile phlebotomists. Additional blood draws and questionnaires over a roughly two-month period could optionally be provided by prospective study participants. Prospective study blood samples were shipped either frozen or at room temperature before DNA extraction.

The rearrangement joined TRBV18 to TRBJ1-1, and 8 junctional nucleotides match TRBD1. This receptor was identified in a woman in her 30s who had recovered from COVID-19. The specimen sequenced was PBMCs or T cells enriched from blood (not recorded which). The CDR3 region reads CASSEGQVSTEAFF. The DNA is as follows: TGTGCCAGCTCAGAGGGACAGGTTTCAACTGAAGCTTTCTTT.